Listed below are T cell receptor beta chains from one sample, sequenced in a study of beta chain features in type 1 diabetes. Some clones are missing from TCRdb's copy, which holds only in-frame ones; the method was immunoSEQ multiplex PCR. This table holds 300,000 to 450,000 clones, around 19% found once. The source material was naive CD4+ T cells from blood. The receptors were gathered from a woman between 18 and 29 years old in good health. Both conserved end residues are part of each CDR3. The D gene is left open where the match is weak. Where a row states a size, it is once, few, many or the class of an expanded clone; other rows omit it.

D gene: .; V gene: TRBV21-1; clone size: .; J gene: TRBJ2-7; CDR3 DNA: TGTGCCACTTGTTCGGGGCAGTACTTC; CDR3 protein: CATCSGQYF
D gene: .; V gene: TRBV5-1; clone size: few; J gene: TRBJ2-2; CDR3 DNA: TGCGCCAGCAGCCCCCTCCAAGGAGTTAACACCGGGGAGCTGTTTTTT; CDR3 protein: CASSPLQGVNTGELFF
D gene: TRBD1; V gene: TRBV30; clone size: few; J gene: TRBJ2-6; CDR3 DNA: TGTGCCTGGACTCCAACTCCCTACAGGGGGCACTCTGGGGCCAACGTCCTGACTTTC; CDR3 protein: CAWTPTPYRGHSGANVLTF
D gene: TRBD1; V gene: TRBV30; clone size: .; J gene: TRBJ1-2; CDR3 DNA: TGTGCCTGGAGTGTACCGAGGGACAGCATCCATAACTATGGCTACACCTTC; CDR3 protein: CAWSVPRDSIHNYGYTF
D gene: .; V gene: TRBV11-2; clone size: few; J gene: TRBJ2-5; CDR3 DNA: TGTGCCAGCAGTCGGACTATACAAGAGACCCAGTACTTC; CDR3 protein: CASSRTIQETQYF
D gene: TRBD2; V gene: TRBV7-9; clone size: few; J gene: TRBJ2-1; CDR3 DNA: TGTGCCAGCAGTTTAGCGGGAGGGCGAGGTGAGCAGTTCTTC; CDR3 protein: CASSLAGGRGEQFF
D gene: .; V gene: TRBV19; clone size: .; J gene: TRBJ2-7; CDR3 DNA: TGTGCCAGTAGTATAGACCCGGGAGCCTACGAGCAGTACTTC; CDR3 protein: CASSIDPGAYEQYF
D gene: .; V gene: TRBV15; clone size: few; J gene: TRBJ2-7; CDR3 DNA: TGTGCCACCAGCAGAGATCTGGCAAGCTCCTACGAGCAGTACTTC; CDR3 protein: CATSRDLASSYEQYF
D gene: .; V gene: TRBV2; clone size: .; J gene: TRBJ2-7; CDR3 DNA: TGTGCCAGCAGTCTAGGGGGGGGTCGCGAGCAGTACTTC; CDR3 protein: CASSLGGGREQYF
D gene: TRBD1; V gene: TRBV5-4; clone size: .; J gene: TRBJ2-6; CDR3 DNA: TGTGCCACCATGGGCCGGGACAGGATTCAATCTGGGGCCAACGTCCTGACTTTC; CDR3 protein: CATMGRDRIQSGANVLTF
D gene: .; V gene: TRBV6-5; clone size: .; J gene: TRBJ1-5; CDR3 DNA: TGTGCCAGCAGCTGGGACACTAATCAGCCCCAGCATTTT; CDR3 protein: CASSWDTNQPQHF
D gene: TRBD1; V gene: TRBV27; clone size: few; J gene: TRBJ1-2; CDR3 DNA: TGTGCCAGCAGTAAAGACAGGGCCGGCTATGGCTACACCTTC; CDR3 protein: CASSKDRAGYGYTF
D gene: .; V gene: TRBV29-1; clone size: few; J gene: TRBJ1-2; CDR3 DNA: TGCAGCGTCGTCGTATACGGAGCTCTGGGCTACACCTTC; CDR3 protein: CSVVVYGALGYTF
D gene: .; V gene: TRBV30; clone size: .; J gene: TRBJ2-5; CDR3 DNA: TGTGCCTGGAGCCCTCAAGAGACCCAGTACTTC; CDR3 protein: CAWSPQETQYF
D gene: .; V gene: TRBV2; clone size: .; J gene: TRBJ2-5; CDR3 DNA: TGTGCCAGCAGTCCACAGAACACAGACCAAGAGACCCAGTACTTC; CDR3 protein: CASSPQNTDQETQYF
D gene: .; V gene: TRBV9; clone size: few; J gene: TRBJ1-2; CDR3 DNA: TGTGCCAGCAGCGTAGATATGAGGGTTCAAGGCTACACCTTC; CDR3 protein: CASSVDMRVQGYTF
D gene: .; V gene: TRBV29-1; clone size: .; J gene: TRBJ2-1; CDR3 DNA: TGCAGCGCCCGTGAGACAGGGACTTACGGTGAGCAGTTCTTC; CDR3 protein: CSARETGTYGEQFF
D gene: .; V gene: TRBV4-1; clone size: .; J gene: TRBJ2-7; CDR3 DNA: TGCGCCAGCAGCCAAGAGGGGGCAGGGTTGGGCGAGCAGTACTTC; CDR3 protein: CASSQEGAGLGEQYF
D gene: .; V gene: TRBV19; clone size: .; J gene: TRBJ1-2; CDR3 DNA: TGTGCCAGCCCCGCTAACTATGGCTACACCTTC; CDR3 protein: CASPANYGYTF
D gene: .; V gene: TRBV2; clone size: few; J gene: TRBJ2-7; CDR3 DNA: TGTGCCAGCAACGGAGGTGGGGTCGAGCAGTACTTC; CDR3 protein: CASNGGGVEQYF
D gene: .; V gene: TRBV2; clone size: few; J gene: TRBJ1-2; CDR3 DNA: TGTGCCAGCAGCGCCGGGACTGATTATGGCTACACCTTC; CDR3 protein: CASSAGTDYGYTF
D gene: .; V gene: TRBV6-6; clone size: .; J gene: TRBJ2-5; CDR3 DNA: TGTGCCAGCACCCAGGGGCAGGGAAAGGAGACCCAGTACTTC; CDR3 protein: CASTQGQGKETQYF
D gene: .; V gene: TRBV2; clone size: few; J gene: TRBJ1-6; CDR3 DNA: TGTGCCAGCAGAGCCACGCCGCTATCGGGTTCACCCCTCCACTTT; CDR3 protein: CASRATPLSGSPLHF
D gene: .; V gene: TRBV30; clone size: few; J gene: TRBJ1-2; CDR3 DNA: TGTGCCTGGAGTACAAGGGGCGACTATGGCTACACCTTC; CDR3 protein: CAWSTRGDYGYTF
D gene: TRBD2; V gene: TRBV25-1; clone size: few; J gene: TRBJ2-1; CDR3 DNA: TGTGCCAGCAGAGGACTAGCGAATGAGCAGTTCTTC; CDR3 protein: CASRGLANEQFF
D gene: .; V gene: TRBV7-9; clone size: few; J gene: TRBJ2-5; CDR3 DNA: TGTGCCAGCAGCTTAAGATCTAGCGGAGGGGGGGCCCAAGAGACCCAGTACTTC; CDR3 protein: CASSLRSSGGGAQETQYF
D gene: TRBD1; V gene: TRBV4-1; clone size: few; J gene: TRBJ2-3; CDR3 DNA: TGCGCCAGCAGCCCGGGGACAGGGAGGGCAGATACGCAGTATTTT; CDR3 protein: CASSPGTGRADTQYF
D gene: TRBD1; V gene: TRBV5-4; clone size: .; J gene: TRBJ2-2; CDR3 DNA: TGTGCCAGCAGCCCTGGGACAGGGGAAGACGGGGAGCTGTTTTTT; CDR3 protein: CASSPGTGEDGELFF
D gene: TRBD1; V gene: TRBV5-1; clone size: few; J gene: TRBJ2-3; CDR3 DNA: TGCGCCAGCAGCTTGAGTCAGGGGGCAGGGACAGATACGCAGTATTTT; CDR3 protein: CASSLSQGAGTDTQYF
D gene: .; V gene: TRBV30; clone size: .; J gene: TRBJ2-5; CDR3 DNA: TGTGCCTGGACCTTTGCTTGGGGGCGGCAAGAGACCCAGTACTTC; CDR3 protein: CAWTFAWGRQETQYF
D gene: TRBD2; V gene: TRBV5-6; clone size: few; J gene: TRBJ2-3; CDR3 DNA: TGTGCCAGCAGCTTGCTAGCGGGTGGAAATACGCAGTATTTT; CDR3 protein: CASSLLAGGNTQYF
D gene: .; V gene: TRBV19; clone size: .; J gene: TRBJ1-5; CDR3 DNA: TGTGCCAGTAGTTGGCAGGGTAGCAATCAGCCCCAGCATTTT; CDR3 protein: CASSWQGSNQPQHF
D gene: .; V gene: TRBV5-6; clone size: few; J gene: TRBJ1-5; CDR3 DNA: TGTGCCAGCAGTGCCTGGGGGAGGGACAATCAGCCCCAGCATTTT; CDR3 protein: CASSAWGRDNQPQHF
D gene: .; V gene: TRBV6-6; clone size: .; J gene: TRBJ2-7; CDR3 DNA: TGTGCCAGCGTCTCGGGCCAGGGCTCCTACGAGCAGTACTTC; CDR3 protein: CASVSGQGSYEQYF
D gene: .; V gene: TRBV4-1; clone size: .; J gene: TRBJ2-3; CDR3 DNA: TGCGCCAGCAGCCAAGCGGAGCTAAGTGGCACAGATACGCAGTATTTT; CDR3 protein: CASSQAELSGTDTQYF
D gene: TRBD1; V gene: TRBV15; clone size: .; J gene: TRBJ2-2; CDR3 DNA: TGTGCCACCAGTAGGGACAGGGGGCCGCTGAACACCGGGGAGCTGTTTTTT; CDR3 protein: CATSRDRGPLNTGELFF
D gene: TRBD1; V gene: TRBV7-8; clone size: few; J gene: TRBJ1-1; CDR3 DNA: TGTGCCAGCAGCTTAGCGGGACAGGGTCTAATGAACACTGAAGCTTTCTTT; CDR3 protein: CASSLAGQGLMNTEAFF
D gene: .; V gene: TRBV30; clone size: few; J gene: TRBJ2-3; CDR3 DNA: TGTGCCGGAGGTAGCACAGATACGCAGTATTTT; CDR3 protein: CAGGSTDTQYF
D gene: .; V gene: TRBV4-1; clone size: few; J gene: TRBJ1-5; CDR3 DNA: TGCGCCAGCAGCCAAAGTACATTTAGCAATCAGCCCCAGCATTTT; CDR3 protein: CASSQSTFSNQPQHF
D gene: TRBD1; V gene: TRBV25-1; clone size: .; J gene: TRBJ2-1; CDR3 DNA: TGTGCCAGCAGTCTGACCCCTGGGACAGGGGCTTACAATGAGCAGTTCTTC; CDR3 protein: CASSLTPGTGAYNEQFF
D gene: .; V gene: TRBV2; clone size: few; J gene: TRBJ1-1; CDR3 DNA: TGTGCCAGCAAGGCGCAGGGAAGAGGAGGGTACACTGAAGCTTTCTTT; CDR3 protein: CASKAQGRGGYTEAFF
D gene: .; V gene: TRBV4-1; clone size: .; J gene: TRBJ1-4; CDR3 DNA: TGCGCCAGCAGCCAAGTTGGGGCCGGGGGAGAAAAACTGTTTTTT; CDR3 protein: CASSQVGAGGEKLFF
D gene: TRBD2; V gene: TRBV2; clone size: .; J gene: TRBJ2-1; CDR3 DNA: TGTGCCATACCCCCGCGGGAGGGCAACCCCCAAAGCTCCTACAATGAGCAGTTCTTC; CDR3 protein: CAIPPREGNPQSSYNEQFF
D gene: TRBD1; V gene: TRBV29-1; clone size: .; J gene: TRBJ1-1; CDR3 DNA: TGCAGCGTTAAACAACAGGGGGGGTTAACTGAAGCTTTCTTT; CDR3 protein: CSVKQQGGLTEAFF
D gene: .; V gene: TRBV6-1; clone size: .; J gene: TRBJ2-3; CDR3 DNA: TGTGCCAGCAGTGCCGGGATCGGGAGCACAGATACGCAGTATTTT; CDR3 protein: CASSAGIGSTDTQYF
D gene: TRBD2; V gene: TRBV29-1; clone size: few; J gene: TRBJ2-1; CDR3 DNA: TGCAGCGTCTTGTCTAGCGGGTGGAATGAGCAGTTCTTC; CDR3 protein: CSVLSSGWNEQFF
D gene: .; V gene: TRBV9; clone size: few; J gene: TRBJ1-1; CDR3 DNA: TGTGCCAGCAGCGTGCAGGGTAGCACTGAAGCTTTCTTT; CDR3 protein: CASSVQGSTEAFF
D gene: TRBD1; V gene: TRBV19; clone size: .; J gene: TRBJ2-5; CDR3 DNA: TGTGCCAGTAGCACCGGGACAGAAGAGACCCAGTACTTC; CDR3 protein: CASSTGTEETQYF
D gene: .; V gene: TRBV4-2; clone size: few; J gene: TRBJ1-6; CDR3 DNA: TGTGCCAGCAGCCAAGGGGACAAGGGGTCACCCCTCCACTTT; CDR3 protein: CASSQGDKGSPLHF
D gene: .; V gene: TRBV5-1; clone size: few; J gene: TRBJ2-1; CDR3 DNA: TGCGCCAGCAGCTTTAACCTGGACATTGCTAAGTTCTTC; CDR3 protein: CASSFNLDIAKFF
D gene: .; V gene: TRBV4-1; clone size: few; J gene: TRBJ2-5; CDR3 DNA: TGCGCCAGCAGCCAAGATCGGAGGGCGAAAGAGACCCAGTACTTC; CDR3 protein: CASSQDRRAKETQYF
D gene: TRBD2; V gene: TRBV2; clone size: few; J gene: TRBJ2-3; CDR3 DNA: TGTGCCAGCAGGGCACTTGGGCTAGCGGGGGGAGATACGCAGTATTTT; CDR3 protein: CASRALGLAGGDTQYF
D gene: .; V gene: TRBV5-1; clone size: few; J gene: TRBJ1-1; CDR3 DNA: TGCGCCAGCAGCTTAGGCAGGGGCATGATGAACACTGAAGCTTTCTTT; CDR3 protein: CASSLGRGMMNTEAFF
D gene: .; V gene: TRBV21-1; clone size: few; J gene: TRBJ2-7; CDR3 DNA: TGTGCCAGCAGCCACAGGGGTACCTACGAGCAGTACTTC; CDR3 protein: CASSHRGTYEQYF
D gene: .; V gene: TRBV2; clone size: .; J gene: TRBJ1-2; CDR3 DNA: TGTGCCAGCAGAGCCGACAGTGGCTATGGCTACACCTTC; CDR3 protein: CASRADSGYGYTF
D gene: TRBD2; V gene: TRBV30; clone size: few; J gene: TRBJ2-1; CDR3 DNA: TGTGCCTGGAGTGACTCCACGACTAGCGGGGGGAGGGATGAGCAGTTCTTC; CDR3 protein: CAWSDSTTSGGRDEQFF
D gene: .; V gene: TRBV30; clone size: .; J gene: TRBJ1-4; CDR3 DNA: TGTGCCTTCCTAAGGTCAGGGGATAATGAAAAACTGTTTTTT; CDR3 protein: CAFLRSGDNEKLFF
D gene: .; V gene: TRBV30; clone size: few; J gene: TRBJ1-6; CDR3 DNA: TGTGCCTGGGTTGATCGGAGGCGAAATTCACCCCTCCACTTT; CDR3 protein: CAWVDRRRNSPLHF
D gene: TRBD1; V gene: TRBV30; clone size: few; J gene: TRBJ1-2; CDR3 DNA: TGTGCCTGGAGTGCCCACAGGGGAGCTAACTATGGCTACACCTTC; CDR3 protein: CAWSAHRGANYGYTF
D gene: TRBD1; V gene: TRBV18; clone size: few; J gene: TRBJ2-4; CDR3 DNA: TGTGCCAGCTCACCCGCCTCAGGGGGCAAAAACATTCAGTACTTC; CDR3 protein: CASSPASGGKNIQYF